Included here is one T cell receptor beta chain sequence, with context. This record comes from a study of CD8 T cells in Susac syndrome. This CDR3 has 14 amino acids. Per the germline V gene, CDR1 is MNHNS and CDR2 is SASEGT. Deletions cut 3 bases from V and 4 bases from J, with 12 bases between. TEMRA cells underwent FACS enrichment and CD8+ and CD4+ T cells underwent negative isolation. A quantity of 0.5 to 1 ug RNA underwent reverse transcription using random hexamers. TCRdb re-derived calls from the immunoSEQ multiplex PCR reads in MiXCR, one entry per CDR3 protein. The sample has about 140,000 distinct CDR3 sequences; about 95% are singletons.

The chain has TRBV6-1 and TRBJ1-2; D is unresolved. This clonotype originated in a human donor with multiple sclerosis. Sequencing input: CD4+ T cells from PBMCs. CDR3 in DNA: TGTGCCAGCAGTGAGAATGGGCCTAGCTATGGCTACACCTTC. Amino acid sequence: CASSENGPSYGYTF.